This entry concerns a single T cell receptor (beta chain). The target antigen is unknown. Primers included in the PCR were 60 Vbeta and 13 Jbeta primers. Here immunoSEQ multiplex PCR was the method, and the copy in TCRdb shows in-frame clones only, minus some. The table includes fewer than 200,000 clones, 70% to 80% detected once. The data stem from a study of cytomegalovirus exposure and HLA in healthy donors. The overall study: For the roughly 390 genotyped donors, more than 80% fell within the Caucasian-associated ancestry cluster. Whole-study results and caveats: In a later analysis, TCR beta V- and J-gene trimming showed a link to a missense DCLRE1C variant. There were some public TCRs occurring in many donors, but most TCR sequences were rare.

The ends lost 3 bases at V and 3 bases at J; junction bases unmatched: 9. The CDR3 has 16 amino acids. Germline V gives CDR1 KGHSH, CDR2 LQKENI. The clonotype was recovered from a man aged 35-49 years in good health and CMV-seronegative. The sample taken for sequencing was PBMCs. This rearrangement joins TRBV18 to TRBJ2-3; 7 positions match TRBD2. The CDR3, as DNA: TGTGCCAGCTCACCCCTCAGAGGGGAGGGGACAGATACGCAGTATTTT. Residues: CASSPLRGEGTDTQYF.